This T cell receptor (beta chain) was sequenced for a study of response to subunit inactivated influenza vaccine. Study outcomes and limitations: The authors suggested that few new T cells are recruited per seasonal influenza vaccination.

TCRdb called the RT-PCR reads again in MiXCR, with one record for every CDR3 protein. Of some 640,000 distinct CDR3 sequences in the sample, approximately 15% were seen once. The sample holds a few counts of this clonotype. Its antigen remains unidentified. V shed 4 bases and J shed 3 bases, with 13 bases lying between them. CDR3 length: 16 residues. Germline V CDR1 and CDR2: MNHEY, SMNVEV (reference sequence). This receptor was taken from a man aged 45 to 65 who received an inactivated influenza vaccine. The chain has TRBV27 and TRBJ2-6; no clear D. The material sequenced was PBMCs from blood, taken less than 15 days before vaccination. The CDR3 here is CASSWSDMVGANVLTF. CDR3 coding DNA: TGTGCCAGCAGTTGGTCCGACATGGTTGGGGCCAACGTCCTGACTTTC. Full variable domain (remainder filled in from reference TRBV27 and TRBJ2-6): EAQVTQNPRYLITVTGKKLTVTCSQNMNHEYMSWYRQDPGLGLRQIYYSMNVEVTDKGDVPEGYKVSRKEKRNFPLILESPSPNQTSLYFCASSWSDMVGANVLTFGAGSRLTVL.